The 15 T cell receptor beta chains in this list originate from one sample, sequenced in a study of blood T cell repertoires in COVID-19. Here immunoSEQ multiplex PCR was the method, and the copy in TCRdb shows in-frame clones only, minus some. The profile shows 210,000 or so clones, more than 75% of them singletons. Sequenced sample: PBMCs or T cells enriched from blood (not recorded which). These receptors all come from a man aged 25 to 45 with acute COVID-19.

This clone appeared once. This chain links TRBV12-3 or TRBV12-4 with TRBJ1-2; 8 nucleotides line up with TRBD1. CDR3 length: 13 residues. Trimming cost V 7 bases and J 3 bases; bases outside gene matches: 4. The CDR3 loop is CASTLTGDYGYTF. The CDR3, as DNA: TGTGCCAGCACCCTGACAGGGGACTATGGCTACACCTTC.

Here the CDR3 DNA reads TGTGCCAGCTCACCACCCCAGACAGGGGCAAATGGCTACACCTTC. Protein sequence: CASSPPQTGANGYTF. The chain uses TRBV18 and TRBJ1-2, with 8 bases that match TRBD1. V shed 0 bases, J shed 6 bases, and the junction held 6 bases outside the gene matches. The CDR3 totals 15 residues. Germline V gene lookup returns CDR1 KGHSH and CDR2 LQKENI.

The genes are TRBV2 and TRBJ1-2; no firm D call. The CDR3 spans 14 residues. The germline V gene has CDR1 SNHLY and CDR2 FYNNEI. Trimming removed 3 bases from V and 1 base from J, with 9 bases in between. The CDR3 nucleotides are TGTGCCAGCAGTGATCTTGGCGGTAACTATGGCTACACCTTC. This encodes CASSDLGGNYGYTF.

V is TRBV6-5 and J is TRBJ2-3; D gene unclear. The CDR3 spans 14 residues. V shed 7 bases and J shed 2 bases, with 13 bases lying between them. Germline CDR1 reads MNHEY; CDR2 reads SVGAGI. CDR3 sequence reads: CASTVSISTDTQYF. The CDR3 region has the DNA TGTGCCAGCACCGTGAGTATTTCCACAGATACGCAGTATTTT.

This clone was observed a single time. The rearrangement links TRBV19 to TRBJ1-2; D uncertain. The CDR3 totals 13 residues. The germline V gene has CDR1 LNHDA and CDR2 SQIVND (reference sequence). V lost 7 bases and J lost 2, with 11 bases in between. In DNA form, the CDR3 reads TGTGCCAGTATTCGAGGCGTAAACTATGGCTACACCTTC. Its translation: CASIRGVNYGYTF.

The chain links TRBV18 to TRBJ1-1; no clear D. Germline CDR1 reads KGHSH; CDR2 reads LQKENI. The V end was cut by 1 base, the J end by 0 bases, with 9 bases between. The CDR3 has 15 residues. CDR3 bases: TGTGCCAGCTCACCACATCCAGTTTTGAACACTGAAGCTTTCTTT. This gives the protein CASSPHPVLNTEAFF.

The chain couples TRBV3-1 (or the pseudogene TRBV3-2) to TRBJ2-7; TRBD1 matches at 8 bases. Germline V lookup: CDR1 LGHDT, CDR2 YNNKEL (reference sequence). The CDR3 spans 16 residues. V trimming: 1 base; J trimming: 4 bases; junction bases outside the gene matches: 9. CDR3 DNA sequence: TGTGCCAGCAGCCAAGGCAGGGGGCTACCTCATTACGAGCAGTACTTC. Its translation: CASSQGRGLPHYEQYF.

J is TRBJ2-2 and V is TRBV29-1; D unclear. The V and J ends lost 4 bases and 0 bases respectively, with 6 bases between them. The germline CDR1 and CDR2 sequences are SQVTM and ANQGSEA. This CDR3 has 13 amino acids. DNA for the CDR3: TGCAGCGTTGGTCGGTCGAACACCGGGGAGCTGTTTTTT. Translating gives CSVGRSNTGELFF.

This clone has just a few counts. CDR3 coding DNA: TGTGCCAGCAGCCCCCAGGGACAGGTGAACACTGAAGCTTTCTTT. Amino acid sequence: CASSPQGQVNTEAFF. The rearrangement uses TRBV7-9 and TRBJ1-1, with 8 bases matching TRBD1. V was pared by 5 bases and J by 0 bases, with 5 bases of the junction left unmatched. The CDR3 has 15 residues. The V gene's germline CDR1 is SEHNR and CDR2 FQNEAQ (reference sequence). Looking up the rest from reference TRBV7-9 and TRBJ1-1 gives the full variable domain: DTGVSQNPRHKITKRGQNVTFRCDPISEHNRLYWYRQTLGQGPEFLTYFQNEAQLEKSRLLSDRFSAERPKGSFSTLEIQRTEQGDSAMYLCASSPQGQVNTEAFFGQGTRLTVV.

The CDR3 DNA sequence: TGTGCCAGCAGCCCCTCCGGGGGGCTCACTGAAGCTTTCTTT. It translates to CASSPSGGLTEAFF. The chain is built from TRBV7-3 and TRBJ1-1, with a possible D match to TRBD1 (6 bases). Germline assignment: CDR1 SGHTA and CDR2 FQGTGA. This CDR3 is 14 amino acids long. V shed 5 bases and J shed 4 bases, with 14 bases lying between them.

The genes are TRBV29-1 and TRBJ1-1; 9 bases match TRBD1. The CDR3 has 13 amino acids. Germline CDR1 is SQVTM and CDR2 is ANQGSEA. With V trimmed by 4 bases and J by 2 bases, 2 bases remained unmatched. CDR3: CSVGQGGNTEAFF. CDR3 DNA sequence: TGCAGCGTTGGACAGGGGGGCAACACTGAAGCTTTCTTT.

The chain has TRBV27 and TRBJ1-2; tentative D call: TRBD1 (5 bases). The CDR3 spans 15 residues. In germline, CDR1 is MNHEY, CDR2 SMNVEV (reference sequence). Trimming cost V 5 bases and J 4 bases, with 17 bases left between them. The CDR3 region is CASSPYRSILYGYTF. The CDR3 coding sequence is TGTGCCAGCAGTCCCTACAGGAGCATCCTCTATGGCTACACCTTC.

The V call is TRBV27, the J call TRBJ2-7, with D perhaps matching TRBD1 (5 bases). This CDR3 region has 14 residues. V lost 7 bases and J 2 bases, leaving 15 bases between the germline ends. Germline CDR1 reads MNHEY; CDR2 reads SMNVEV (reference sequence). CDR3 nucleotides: TGTGCCAGCAAGGTCCTACAGGACACCTACGAGCAGTACTTC. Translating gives CASKVLQDTYEQYF.

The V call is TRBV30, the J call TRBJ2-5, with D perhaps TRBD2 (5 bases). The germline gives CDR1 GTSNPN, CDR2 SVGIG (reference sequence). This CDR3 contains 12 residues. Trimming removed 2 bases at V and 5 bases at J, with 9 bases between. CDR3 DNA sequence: TGTGCCTGGAGTCCCTCGGGGGAGACCCAGTACTTC. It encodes CAWSPSGETQYF.

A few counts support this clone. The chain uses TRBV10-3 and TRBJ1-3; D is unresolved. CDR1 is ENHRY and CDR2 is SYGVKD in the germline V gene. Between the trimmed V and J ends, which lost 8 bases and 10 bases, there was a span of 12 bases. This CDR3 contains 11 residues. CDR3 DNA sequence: TGTGCCATCGGCTCATTACAGACCATATATTTT. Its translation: CAIGSLQTIYF.